Each of the 12 T cell receptor beta chains below was sequenced from the same sample in a study of CD8+ T cells in alopecia areata. The sample's treatment: oral pan-JAK inhibitor, 5-10 mg twice daily. Investigators isolated RNA and reverse transcribed it into cDNA to act as the sequencing template. The table came from immunoSEQ multiplex PCR; TCRdb's copy has only in-frame clones and leaves some out. The sample holds a few hundred thousand clones, less than 45% seen once. The source was CD4+ T cells sorted from blood, collected at approximately week 37, from a patient treated with tofacitinib. The receptors shown here come from a human donor with alopecia areata.

The rearrangement joins TRBV6-6 to TRBJ1-5; weak D call: TRBD1 (5 bases). Germline loops: CDR1 MNHNY, CDR2 SVGAGI (reference sequence). This CDR3 has 15 amino acids. Trimming took 8 bases from V and 2 from J, leaving 16 bases between them. The CDR3 region is CASAYPQGGNQPQHF. The CDR3 DNA follows: TGTGCCAGCGCCTACCCTCAAGGGGGCAATCAGCCCCAGCATTTT.

This clone was counted between two and nine times. The chain combines TRBV9 with TRBJ2-5; 7 nucleotides match TRBD2. V lost 4 bases, J lost 1 base, and 13 bases stayed unmatched. Germline-derived CDR1 and CDR2 are SGDLS and YYNGEE. The CDR3 is 17 residues long. The CDR3 sequence: CASSPRLVGRSQETQYF. CDR3 sequence (DNA): TGTGCCAGCAGCCCACGACTTGTCGGGAGGTCCCAAGAGACCCAGTACTTC.

This clone was detected a few times. This sequence joins TRBV7-2 and TRBJ2-1; 10 bases are a match to TRBD2. The CDR3 runs 17 residues. V dropped 4 bases and J dropped 4; count of bases not matched to a gene: 10. CDR1 and CDR2 from the germline V gene are SGHTA and FQGNSA. CDR3 loop: CASSSGVVAGGYNEQFF. The CDR3 region has the DNA TGTGCCAGCAGCTCCGGGGTCGTAGCGGGGGGATACAATGAGCAGTTCTTC.

The gene calls are TRBV6-5 and TRBJ2-7, with 12 bases matching TRBD2. Per the germline V gene, CDR1 is MNHEY and CDR2 is SVGAGI. With V trimmed by 0 bases and J by 5 bases, 5 bases remained unmatched. This CDR3 has 16 amino acids. The CDR3 here is CASSYSASGRGHEQYF. Here the CDR3 DNA reads TGTGCCAGCAGTTACTCGGCTAGCGGGAGGGGCCACGAGCAGTACTTC.

The genes are TRBV4-2 and TRBJ2-7; TRBD2 aligns across 9 bases. The CDR3 loop spans 17 amino acids. CDR1 LGHNA and CDR2 YNFKEQ come from the germline V gene. J lost 3 bases, V lost 0 bases, and 9 bases had no gene match. CDR3 nucleotides: TGTGCCAGCAGCCAAGATGCGGCTAGCGGGGATTACTACGAGCAGTACTTC. Its translation is CASSQDAASGDYYEQYF.

DNA of the CDR3: TGCGCCAGCAGCTCCCATTATGGGGATACGCAGTATTTT. Translation: CASSSHYGDTQYF. The chain recombines TRBV5-1 with TRBJ2-3, with unresolved D. CDR3 length equals 13 residues. V was trimmed by 3 bases and J by 6 bases, leaving 11 bases between them. Germline V CDR1 and CDR2: SGHRS, YFSETQ.

Of note for this clone: A read error may account for a junction end that differs from germline. The chain uses TRBV7-7 and TRBJ2-3; possible D gene TRBD1, 5 bases. CDR3 size: 13 residues. Looked up from germline, CDR1 is SSHAT and CDR2 is FNYEAQ (reference sequence). The CDR3 here is CASSLGGTDTQYF. Here the CDR3 DNA reads TGTGCTAGCAGCTTAGGGGGCACAGATACGCAGTATTTT.

The J gene is TRBJ1-1, the V gene TRBV6-5; unclear D gene. The ends were cut back, 2 bases at V and 4 bases at J, with 11 bases in the middle. Germline V gene data show CDR1 as MNHEY and CDR2 as SVGAGI. The CDR3 is 14 amino acids. CDR3 loop: CASSYPTPRTEAFF. CDR3 sequence (DNA): TGTGCCAGCAGTTACCCGACACCGCGCACTGAAGCTTTCTTT.

This clone has more than one count but fewer than ten. The chain couples TRBV30 to TRBJ2-7; tentatively, D is TRBD1 (6 bases). Germline-derived CDR1 and CDR2 are GTSNPN and SVGIG (reference sequence). The CDR3 has 13 residues. V shed 1 base and J shed 3 bases, with 10 bases lying between them. CDR3 coding DNA: TGTGCCTGGAGTGCCGACAGGAGCTACGAGCAGTACTTC. Its translation: CAWSADRSYEQYF.

The rearrangement uses TRBV2 and TRBJ2-1; 9 bases line up with TRBD2. V shed 5 bases, J shed 8 bases, and the junction held 4 bases outside the gene matches. This CDR3 spans 13 amino acids. From germline, CDR1 is SNHLY and CDR2 FYNNEI. The CDR3 protein is CASSRTSADEQFF. The CDR3 DNA is TGTGCCAGCAGTAGGACTAGCGCGGATGAGCAGTTCTTC. The full variable domain, in which reference TRBV2 and TRBJ2-1 provide the parts outside the CDR3, is EPEVTQTPSHQVTQMGQEVILRCVPISNHLYFYWYRQILGQKVEFLVSFYNNEISEKSEIFDDQFSVERPDGSNFTLKIRSTKLEDSAMYFCASSRTSADEQFFGPGTRLTVL.

The chain employs TRBV7-2 and TRBJ2-7; 7 bases are a match to TRBD1. The CDR3 length is 15 residues. V shed 4 bases and J 1 base; nucleotides not matched to a gene: 7. CDR1 is SGHTA, CDR2 FQGNSA, per germline. This CDR3 is CASSSTGDRSYEQYF. In nucleotides, the CDR3 is TGTGCCAGCAGCTCAACAGGGGATCGGTCCTACGAGCAGTACTTC.

The V call is TRBV29-1, the J call TRBJ1-1; D might be TRBD1 (5 bases). V gave up 8 bases and J gave up 4 bases, with 17 bases separating them. CDR1 SQVTM and CDR2 ANQGSEA come from the germline V gene. The CDR3 totals 13 residues. The CDR3 loop reads CSTQTAYGTEAFF. The CDR3 nucleotides read TGCAGCACCCAGACAGCGTATGGCACTGAAGCTTTCTTT.